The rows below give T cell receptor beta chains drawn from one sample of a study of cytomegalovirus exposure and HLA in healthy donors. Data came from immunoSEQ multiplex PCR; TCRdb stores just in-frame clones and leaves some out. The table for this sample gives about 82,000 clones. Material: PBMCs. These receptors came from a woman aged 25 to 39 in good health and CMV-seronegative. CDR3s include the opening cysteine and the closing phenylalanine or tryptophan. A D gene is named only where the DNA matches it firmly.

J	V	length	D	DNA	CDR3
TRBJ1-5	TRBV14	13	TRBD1	TGTGCCAACGGGGACAGCATCCATCAGCCCCAGCATTTT	CANGDSIHQPQHF
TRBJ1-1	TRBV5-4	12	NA	TGTGCCAGCAGATCCGGGTCCGTTGAAGCTTTCTTT	CASRSGSVEAFF
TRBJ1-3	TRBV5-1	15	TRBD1	TGCGCCAGCAGCTCGACAGGGGCAGGGGAAAACACCATATATTTT	CASSSTGAGENTIYF
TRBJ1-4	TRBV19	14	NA	TGTGCCAGTAGTGTCACAGGTTATAATGAAAAACTGTTTTTT	CASSVTGYNEKLFF
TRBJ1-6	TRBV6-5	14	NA	TGTGCCAGCAGTTACTCGGGCCAGGGGTCACCCCTCCACTTT	CASSYSGQGSPLHF
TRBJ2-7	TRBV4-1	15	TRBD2	TGCGCCAGCAGCCAAGATCCGGGACTAGCCTACGAGCAGTACTTC	CASSQDPGLAYEQYF
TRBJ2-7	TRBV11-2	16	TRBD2	TGTGCCAGCAGCCCCGGCTGGACTAGCGGAACTTACGAGCAGTACTTC	CASSPGWTSGTYEQYF
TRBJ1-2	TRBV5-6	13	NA	TGTGCCAGCACCCGGACAGTAGACTATGGCTACACCTTC	CASTRTVDYGYTF
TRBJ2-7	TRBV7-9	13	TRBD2	TGTGCCAGCAGCCCGGGACTAGCGGGCGAGCAGTACTTC	CASSPGLAGEQYF
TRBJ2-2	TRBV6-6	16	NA	TGTGCCAGCAGTTACGGGAAGGCAGGGGGGACCGGGGAGCTGTTTTTT	CASSYGKAGGTGELFF
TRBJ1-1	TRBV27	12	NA	TGTGCCAGCAGGTCCCGACAGGAGCCAGCTTTCTTT	CASRSRQEPAFF
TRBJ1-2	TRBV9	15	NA	TGTGCCAGCAGCGCCCGGGACACCTCAAACTATGGCTACACCTTC	CASSARDTSNYGYTF
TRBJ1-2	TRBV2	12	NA	TGTGCCAGCAGATGGACAGAGTATGGCTACACCTTC	CASRWTEYGYTF
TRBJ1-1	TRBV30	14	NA	TGTGCCTGGAGTGTACAAAGGGGCAGGACTGAAGCTTTCTTT	CAWSVQRGRTEAFF
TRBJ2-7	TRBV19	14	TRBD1	TGTGCCAGTAGCGGGACAGGGGCCTCCTACGAGCAGTACTTC	CASSGTGASYEQYF
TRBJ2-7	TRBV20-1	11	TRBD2	TGCAGCGTGGTAGCGGGAGTCGAGCAGTACTTC	CSVVAGVEQYF
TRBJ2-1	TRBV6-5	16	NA	TGTGCCAGCAGTTACTCGAACAGGAAGGTCCCCAATGAGCAGTTCTTC	CASSYSNRKVPNEQFF
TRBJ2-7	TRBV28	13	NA	TGTGCCAGCAGTCCTGGGAGATCCTACGAGCAGTACTTC	CASSPGRSYEQYF
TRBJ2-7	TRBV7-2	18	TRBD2	TGTGCCAGCAGCTTAGGACTAGCGGGGGGGTTCAGCTCCTACGAGCAGTACTTC	CASSLGLAGGFSSYEQYF
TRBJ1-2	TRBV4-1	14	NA	TGCGCCAGCAGCCAGGCACAGGGTAACTATGGCTACACCTTC	CASSQAQGNYGYTF
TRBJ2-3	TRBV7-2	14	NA	TGTGCCAGCAGCCCACAGGGACAAGCAGATACGCAGTATTTT	CASSPQGQADTQYF
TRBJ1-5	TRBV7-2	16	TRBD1	TGTGCCAGCAGCCAAACAGGGGTCCTAGGCAATCAGCCCCAGCATTTT	CASSQTGVLGNQPQHF
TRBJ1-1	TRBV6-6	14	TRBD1	TGTGCCAGCACAACGGGACAGGGGAACACTGAAGCTTTCTTT	CASTTGQGNTEAFF
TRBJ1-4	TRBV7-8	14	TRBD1	TGTGCCAGCAGCATGGGACAGGCGGCTGAAAAACTGTTTTTT	CASSMGQAAEKLFF
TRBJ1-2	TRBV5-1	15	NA	TGCGCCAGCAGCTTGGCCGGGGATCCCAACTATGGCTACACCTTC	CASSLAGDPNYGYTF
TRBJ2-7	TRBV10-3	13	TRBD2	TGTGCCATCAAGGGGACTAGCTCTGCCGAGCAGTACTTC	CAIKGTSSAEQYF
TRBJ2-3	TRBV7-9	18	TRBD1	TGTGCCAGCAGCCCGGGACAGGGTAGAAGGTTTGGCACAGATACGCAGTATTTT	CASSPGQGRRFGTDTQYF
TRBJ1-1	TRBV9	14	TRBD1	TGTGCCAGCAGCGGGGACAGCCGCGTCACTGAAGCTTTCTTT	CASSGDSRVTEAFF
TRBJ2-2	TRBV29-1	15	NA	TGCAGCGTTGAAGATCGGGCGGGGTTGACCGGGGAGCTGTTTTTT	CSVEDRAGLTGELFF
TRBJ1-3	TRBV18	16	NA	TGTGCCAGCTCACCGGAGGTTGGCTCCTCTGGAAACACCATATATTTT	CASSPEVGSSGNTIYF
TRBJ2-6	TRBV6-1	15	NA	TGTGCCAGCAGTGAATTAGCCTCTGGGGCCAACGTCCTGACTTTC	CASSELASGANVLTF